One sample yielded the 12 T cell receptor beta chains listed below, sequenced in a study of CD8+ T cells in alopecia areata. This sample's treatment: oral pan-JAK inhibitor, 5-10 mg twice daily. Reverse transcription of extracted RNA yielded cDNA, which provided the sequencing template. Method: immunoSEQ multiplex PCR; TCRdb's copy keeps in-frame clones and lacks some. The sample carries about 190,000 clones, 60% to 70% recorded once. This material consisted of CD4+ T cells sorted from blood, taken at week 4, from a patient treated with tofacitinib. Receptors originate from a human donor with alopecia areata.

This chain uses TRBV7-2 with TRBJ2-7; D not resolved. The CDR3 runs to 12 residues. With 4 bases removed from V and 0 bases from J, the gap between germline ends came to 4 bases. Germline lookup yields CDR1 SGHTA and CDR2 FQGNSA. The CDR3 is CASSSLSYEQYF. The CDR3 bases are TGTGCCAGCAGCTCTCTCTCCTACGAGCAGTACTTC.

This clone occurred a few times. The V and J genes are TRBV5-1 and TRBJ2-5; 9 bases are shared with TRBD1. V shed 4 bases, J shed 5 bases, and the junction held 6 bases outside the gene matches. This CDR3 spans 14 amino acids. Per germline, CDR1 SGHRS and CDR2 YFSETQ. The CDR3, as DNA: TGCGCCAGCAGCCCACAGGGGGCCAGTGAGACCCAGTACTTC. As protein: CASSPQGASETQYF.

The rearrangement links TRBV29-1 to TRBJ2-7, with 7 bases lining up with TRBD1. The CDR3 consists of 14 residues. The J segment lost 0 bases and the V segment lost 5 bases, leaving 7 bases of the junction unmatched. Germline values: CDR1 SQVTM, CDR2 ANQGSEA. In DNA form, the CDR3 reads TGCAGCGTTATCCGGGACAGAAGCTCCTACGAGCAGTACTTC. Its protein is CSVIRDRSSYEQYF.

The rearrangement joins TRBV11-2 to TRBJ1-2, with unresolved D. V gave up 1 base and J gave up 1 base, with 4 bases separating them. Germline CDR1 SGHAT, CDR2 FQNNGV. CDR3 length equals 13 residues. The CDR3 reads CASSLANNYGYTF. The DNA of the CDR3 is TGTGCCAGCAGCTTAGCAAATAACTATGGCTACACCTTC.

This clone was seen more than once but under ten times. CDR3 residues: CSVGVSGETQYF. CDR3 bases: TGCAGCGTTGGGGTTAGTGGGGAGACCCAGTACTTC. This sequence joins TRBV29-1 and TRBJ2-5; the D is unclear. V was cut by 4 bases and J by 5 bases, with 11 bases left in between. Germline values: CDR1 SQVTM, CDR2 ANQGSEA. The CDR3 loop spans 12 amino acids.

This clone came up a few times. This rearrangement joins TRBV7-2 to TRBJ2-2, with TRBD1 matching 7 bases. The CDR3 is 14 residues long. Germline loops: CDR1 SGHTA, CDR2 FQGNSA. The trim removed 5 bases at V and 4 bases at J, leaving 4 bases unmatched. The CDR3 coding sequence is TGTGCCAGCAGCACCACAGGGGTCACCGGGGAGCTGTTTTTT. Amino acid sequence: CASSTTGVTGELFF.

The chain has TRBV10-3 and TRBJ2-7; 9 bases agree with TRBD1. With 6 bases clipped from V and 2 bases from J, the junction kept 5 bases outside the gene matches. Germline V gene lookup returns CDR1 ENHRY and CDR2 SYGVKD. The length of the CDR3 is 14 residues. This chain's CDR3 is CAIRPGTGTYEQYF. CDR3 in DNA: TGTGCCATCAGACCCGGGACAGGGACCTACGAGCAGTACTTC.

V is TRBV29-1 and J is TRBJ2-1; 7 bases align to TRBD2. V lost 4 bases to trimming and J lost 5 bases; unmatched junction nucleotides: 14. This CDR3 region has 16 residues. Germline V gene sequence: CDR1 SQVTM, CDR2 ANQGSEA. This CDR3 reads CSVGGTNPRPDNEQFF. CDR3 coding DNA: TGCAGCGTTGGGGGGACTAACCCCCGACCAGACAATGAGCAGTTCTTC.

This clone was picked up a small number of times. Written as DNA, the CDR3 is TGTGCCCATCTACTCGAAGTTAACTATGGCTACACCTTC. Protein sequence: CAHLLEVNYGYTF. The rearrangement uses TRBV30 and TRBJ1-2, with no clear D. Trimming left V 8 bases short and J 1 base short, with 14 bases between. The CDR3 has 13 amino acids. The germline V gene has CDR1 GTSNPN and CDR2 SVGIG (reference sequence).

Only one count was recorded for this clone. The genes are TRBV12-5 and TRBJ2-1; no reliable D call. Germline V gene data show CDR1 as LGHNT and CDR2 as FRNRAP. The V end lost 7 bases, the J end lost 5 bases, and 6 bases lay between the germline ends. The CDR3 loop spans 11 amino acids. As DNA, the CDR3 is TGTGCTAGTGCGGAAAACAATGAGCAGTTCTTC. This encodes CASAENNEQFF.

This sequence joins TRBV2 and TRBJ2-5, with 7 bases aligning to TRBD1. There are 12 residues in the CDR3. J gave up 5 bases and V 10 bases, and 7 bases lay outside the gene matches. CDR1 and CDR2 from the germline V gene are SNHLY and FYNNEI. CDR3: CAITDRAETQYF. The CDR3 region has the DNA TGTGCCATTACAGACAGGGCCGAGACCCAGTACTTC.

The table lists this clone with a few counts. The V gene is TRBV4-3, the J gene TRBJ2-5; tentative D call: TRBD2 (6 bases). Germline CDR1 reads LGHNA; CDR2 reads YSLEER. Trimming removed 1 base from V and 5 bases from J, with 17 bases in between. The CDR3 sequence is 16 residues long. The CDR3 is CASSQVYRGSKETQYF. Written as DNA, the CDR3 is TGCGCCAGCAGCCAAGTCTACCGGGGGAGTAAGGAGACCCAGTACTTC.